Described below is a single T cell receptor beta chain sequence and its context. Its antigen remains unknown. This sample is drawn from a study of cytomegalovirus exposure and HLA in healthy donors. Notes on the study in general: Cytomegalovirus-associated status was assigned to roughly 160 TCR beta chains. In a later analysis, TCR beta V- and J-gene trimming was associated with a missense DCLRE1C variant.

All donors participated as healthy donors of bone marrow. Germline CDR1 LNHDA, CDR2 SQIVND (reference sequence). The CDR3 sequence is 13 residues long. Trimming at V came to 10 bases and at J to 10 bases, leaving 12 bases not matched to a gene. In the PCR, 60 Vbeta and 13 Jbeta primers were used. Sequencing was performed with immunoSEQ multiplex PCR; in TCRdb, only in-frame clones are kept and a portion is missing. The top ten hold 7.8% of the sample, which has about 110,000 clones, around three quarters seen once. The sample was PBMCs. The TCR was taken from a man younger than 45 in good health and CMV-seronegative. V gene TRBV19 combines with J gene TRBJ2-4; 8 positions agree with TRBD1. The CDR3 DNA follows: TGTGCCACTGGCCAGGGGGCGCTAAATATTCAGTACTTC. This sequence encodes CATGQGALNIQYF. The whole variable domain, filled in from reference TRBV19 and TRBJ2-4, reads DGGITQSPKYLFRKEGQNVTLSCEQNLNHDAMYWYRQDPGQGLRLIYYSQIVNDFQKGDIAEGYSVSREKKESFPLTVTSAQKNPTAFYLCATGQGALNIQYFGAGTRLSVL.